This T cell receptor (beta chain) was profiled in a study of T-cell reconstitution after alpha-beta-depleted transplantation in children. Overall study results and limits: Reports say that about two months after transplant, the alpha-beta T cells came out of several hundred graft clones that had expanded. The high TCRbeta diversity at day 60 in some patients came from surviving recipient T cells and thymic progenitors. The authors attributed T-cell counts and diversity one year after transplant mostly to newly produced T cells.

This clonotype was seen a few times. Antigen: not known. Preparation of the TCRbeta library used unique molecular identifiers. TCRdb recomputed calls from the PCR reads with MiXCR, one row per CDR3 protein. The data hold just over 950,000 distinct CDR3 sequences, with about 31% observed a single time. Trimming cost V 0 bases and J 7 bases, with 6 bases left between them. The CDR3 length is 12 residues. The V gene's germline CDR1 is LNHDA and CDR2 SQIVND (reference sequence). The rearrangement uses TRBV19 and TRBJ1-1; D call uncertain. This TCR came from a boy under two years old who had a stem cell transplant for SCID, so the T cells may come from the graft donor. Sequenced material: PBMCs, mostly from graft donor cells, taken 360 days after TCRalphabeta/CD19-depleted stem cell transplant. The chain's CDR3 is CASSIDGYEAFF. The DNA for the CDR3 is TGTGCCAGTAGTATAGACGGTTATGAAGCTTTCTTT.